This entry concerns a single TCR beta chain. The antigen is not known. This sample stems from a study of siplizumab effects on memory and regulatory T cells. TCRdb's table, derived via immunoSEQ multiplex PCR, lists solely in-frame clones and lacks some. Of some 99,000 clones in the sample, about 90% were seen once. Overall study findings and caveats: The authors could not assign a naive or memory phenotype to roughly 75-97% of proliferating CD4+ or CD8+ clones. Alloreactive sequences that could be traced to unstimulated CD4+ memory cells showed a significant reduction under siplizumab. The diversity of naive T cells seemed greater than that of memory cells, and their alloresponse contribution seemed major.

The CDR3 totals 13 residues. Trimming cost V 0 bases and J 2 bases, with 4 bases left between them. Germline values: CDR1 ENHRY, CDR2 SYGVKD. The clonotype was recovered from a human donor in good health. The chain recombines TRBV10-3 with TRBJ2-5; D uncertain. The specimen sequenced was Tregs sorted from blood. CDR3 coding DNA: TGTGCCATCAGTGAGTCCCATCAAGAGACCCAGTACTTC. As protein: CAISESHQETQYF.